Following are 14 T cell receptor beta chains from one sample sequenced in a study of blood T cell repertoires in COVID-19. Here immunoSEQ multiplex PCR was the method, and the copy in TCRdb shows in-frame clones only, minus some. In the table there are approximately 200,000 clones, about four fifths of which are singletons. Sequencing was done on a sample of PBMCs or T cells enriched from blood (not recorded which). Receptors originate from a woman in her forties with acute COVID-19.

The J gene is TRBJ1-3, the V gene TRBV29-1, with D unclear. Germline loops: CDR1 SQVTM, CDR2 ANQGSEA. Between the trimmed V and J ends, which lost 0 bases and 3 bases, there was a span of 9 bases. CDR3 length equals 14 residues. The CDR3 spells CSVEDPRFGNTIYF. CDR3 bases: TGCAGCGTTGAAGATCCGCGATTTGGAAACACCATATATTTT.

The rearrangement links TRBV4-3 to TRBJ1-1; perhaps TRBD1 as D (5 bases). The CDR3 is 15 amino acids. Germline V gives CDR1 LGHNA, CDR2 YSLEER. Trimming left V 1 base short and J 4 bases short, with 13 bases between. CDR3 region: CASSQVGRVRTEAFF. The CDR3 region has the DNA TGCGCCAGCAGCCAAGTCGGCAGGGTTCGCACTGAAGCTTTCTTT.

The chain employs TRBV18 and TRBJ2-3; the match to TRBD1 covers 10 bases. V trimming: 2 bases; J trimming: 4 bases; junction bases outside the gene matches: 3. The CDR3 covers 15 residues. Germline assignment: CDR1 KGHSH and CDR2 LQKENI. CDR3 sequence (DNA): TGTGCCAGCTCACCATGGACAGGGGGGTCAGATACGCAGTATTTT. Encoded protein: CASSPWTGGSDTQYF.

V is TRBV7-9 and J is TRBJ2-2; TRBD2 matches at 9 bases. This CDR3 is built from 15 residues. The V segment lost 4 bases and the J segment 4 bases; nucleotides outside the gene matches: 4. Germline CDR1 and CDR2: SEHNR and FQNEAQ (reference sequence). The CDR3 coding sequence is TGTGCCAGCAGCTCTTTAGCGGGGGCCACCGGGGAGCTGTTTTTT. Translating gives CASSSLAGATGELFF.

In its sample, this clone was seen a few times. The V gene is TRBV9, the J gene TRBJ1-4; TRBD1 is a possible D gene (5 bases). With 3 bases removed from V and 8 bases from J, the gap between germline ends came to 17 bases. There are 15 residues in the CDR3. Germline CDR1 reads SGDLS; CDR2 reads YYNGEE. CDR3 amino acids: CASSASWGRVEKLFF. As DNA, the CDR3 is TGTGCCAGCAGCGCCAGCTGGGGCCGTGTAGAAAAACTGTTTTTT.

The V gene is TRBV10-2, the J gene TRBJ1-1; 8 bases fit TRBD1. V was pared by 6 bases and J by 5 bases, with 5 bases of the junction left unmatched. The CDR3 runs 13 residues. Germline loops: CDR1 WSHSY, CDR2 SAAADI. CDR3 coding DNA: TGCGCCAGCAGAGGACAGGGAAGTACTGAAGCTTTCTTT. Residues: CASRGQGSTEAFF.

This clone appeared a single time. CDR3 DNA: TGTGCCAGCAGTTACGGGACAGGGGGTGAGCAGTTCTTC. Protein product: CASSYGTGGEQFF. This chain uses TRBV6-5 with TRBJ2-1; 11 bases are a match to TRBD1. The CDR3 is 13 residues long. V lost 2 bases to trimming and J lost 9 bases; unmatched junction nucleotides: 0. CDR1 is MNHEY and CDR2 is SVGAGI in the germline V gene.

This clone was counted a few times. This chain joins TRBV6-1 and TRBJ1-5, with no clear D. This CDR3 has 14 residues. The germline V gene encodes CDR1 MNHNS and CDR2 SASEGT. Trimming left V 3 bases short and J 5 bases short, with 11 bases between. CDR3 residues: CASSDFGTYQPQHF. DNA for the CDR3: TGTGCCAGCAGTGATTTTGGCACCTATCAGCCCCAGCATTTT.

This clone was found once. The V and J genes are TRBV30 and TRBJ2-1, with 8 positions matching TRBD1. V dropped 5 bases and J dropped 8; count of bases not matched to a gene: 5. CDR1 is GTSNPN and CDR2 is SVGIG in the germline V gene (reference sequence). The CDR3 loop spans 12 amino acids. CDR3 residues: CAWQGTGHEQFF. The CDR3, as DNA: TGTGCCTGGCAGGGGACAGGCCATGAGCAGTTCTTC.

The chain couples TRBV4-3 to TRBJ2-2; possibly TRBD2 for D (6 bases). The CDR3 extends over 17 amino acids. CDR1 is LGHNA, CDR2 YSLEER, per germline. V was shortened by 0 bases and J by 6 bases, with 17 bases between the two germline ends. The CDR3 loop reads CASSQEVMLGGAGELFF. CDR3 DNA: TGCGCCAGCAGCCAAGAGGTGATGCTGGGGGGAGCCGGGGAGCTGTTTTTT.

The CDR3 protein is CASSTRTGVTGELFF. CDR3 nucleotide sequence: TGTGCCAGCAGTACTCGGACAGGGGTGACCGGGGAGCTGTTTTTT. The gene calls are TRBV27 and TRBJ2-2, with 9 bases fitting TRBD1. The CDR3 covers 15 residues. The junction had 6 bases not matched to a gene; V was cut back by 5 bases and J by 5 bases. Germline V gene lookup returns CDR1 MNHEY and CDR2 SMNVEV (reference sequence).

This chain links TRBV5-5 with TRBJ2-2; D not resolved. Germline lookup yields CDR1 SGHKS and CDR2 YYEKEE (reference sequence). V lost 0 bases and J lost 4, with 10 bases in between. The CDR3 consists of 15 residues. The CDR3 DNA sequence: TGTGCCAGCAGCTTGGCCACGTGGAGCACCGGGGAGCTGTTTTTT. It codes for CASSLATWSTGELFF.

The chain has TRBV29-1 and TRBJ1-2; the D gene is possibly TRBD1 (6 bases). The ends were cut back, 5 bases at V and 4 bases at J, with 17 bases in the middle. This CDR3 has 14 residues. Germline V gives CDR1 SQVTM, CDR2 ANQGSEA. DNA of the CDR3: TGCAGCGTTCCTCCGGGGGGGGCGGCCTATGGCTACACCTTC. Translating it yields CSVPPGGAAYGYTF. Drawing the rest from reference TRBV29-1 and TRBJ1-2, the complete variable domain is SAVISQKPSRDICQRGTSLTIQCQVDSQVTMMFWYRQQPGQSLTLIATANQGSEATYESGFVIDKFPISRPNLTFSTLTVSNMSPEDSSIYLCSVPPGGAAYGYTFGSGTRLTVV.

This chain links TRBV2 with TRBJ2-7; 7 bases align to TRBD2. Germline loops: CDR1 SNHLY, CDR2 FYNNEI. V gave up 8 bases and J gave up 5 bases; unmatched junction bases: 9. This CDR3 region has 13 residues. This chain's CDR3 is CASLREGRHEQYF. CDR3 bases: TGTGCCAGCCTGAGGGAGGGCCGCCACGAGCAGTACTTC.